The 26 T cell receptor beta chains listed next were all sequenced from one sample in a study of blood T cell repertoires in COVID-19. Produced via immunoSEQ multiplex PCR; TCRdb's table is partial and in-frame only. The sample holds hundreds of thousands of clones, 87% seen once. Sequencing input: peripheral blood. These receptors originate from a woman aged 18-29 years who had recovered from COVID-19.

A single count supports this clone. This chain links TRBV11-2 with TRBJ1-2, with D tentatively TRBD1 (5 bases). V lost 5 bases to trimming and J lost 0 bases, with 10 bases between them. The germline CDR1 and CDR2 sequences are SGHAT and FQNNGV. The CDR3 spans 14 residues. The CDR3 here is CASSPGKANYGYTF. The CDR3 DNA reads as TGTGCCAGCAGCCCAGGGAAAGCTAACTATGGCTACACCTTC.

V is TRBV21-1 and J is TRBJ2-1; the table calls TRBD2, which could not be checked here. TRBV21-1 is noted as a pseudogene. There are 16 residues in the CDR3. The CDR3: CASTTDRRGAYNEQFF. CDR3 nucleotide sequence: TGTGCCAGCACCACTGACCGCCGGGGGGCCTACAATGAGCAGTTCTTC.

The V gene is TRBV20-1, the J gene TRBJ2-3; D is undetermined. The CDR3 contains 11 residues. Deletions cut 5 bases from V and 4 bases from J, with 7 bases between. Germline V lookup: CDR1 DFQATT, CDR2 SNEGSKA (reference sequence). The CDR3 DNA is TGCAGTGCTGGGCAGTCAGATACGCAGTATTTT. Translation: CSAGQSDTQYF.

The rearrangement uses TRBV5-4 and TRBJ1-1, with 9 nucleotides matching TRBD1. V gave up 4 bases and J gave up 6 bases; unmatched junction bases: 1. This CDR3 region has 12 residues. CDR1 SGHNT and CDR2 YYREEE come from the germline V gene (reference sequence). CDR3 loop: CASSRQGAEAFF. The CDR3 DNA is TGTGCCAGCAGCCGACAGGGGGCTGAAGCTTTCTTT.

This clone was seen more than once but under ten times. The V call is TRBV7-2, the J call TRBJ1-1; D is perhaps TRBD1 (6 bases). Germline V CDR1 and CDR2: SGHTA, FQGNSA. V was pared by 5 bases and J by 5 bases, with 15 bases between. This CDR3 spans 14 amino acids. CDR3 sequence reads: CASSIRTGLTEAFF. The CDR3 DNA reads as TGTGCCAGCAGCATAAGAACAGGGTTGACTGAAGCTTTCTTT. The full variable domain, with the rest looked up from reference TRBV7-2 and TRBJ1-1, is GAGVSQSPSNKVTEKGKDVELRCDPISGHTALYWYRQSLGQGLEFLIYFQGNSAPDKSGLPSDRFSAERTGGSVSTLTIQRTQQEDSAVYLCASSIRTGLTEAFFGQGTRLTVV.

This clone was observed a handful of times. The chain has TRBV30 and TRBJ2-3; 8 bases map to TRBD2. There are 14 residues in the CDR3. The germline V gene encodes CDR1 GTSNPN and CDR2 SVGIG (reference sequence). The ends lost 1 base at V and 4 bases at J; junction bases unmatched: 4. The CDR3 loop is CAWSGGAGADTQYF. As DNA, the CDR3 is TGTGCCTGGAGTGGGGGAGCGGGAGCAGATACGCAGTATTTT.

This sequence joins TRBV18 and TRBJ1-2; 10 nucleotides match TRBD1. The CDR3 loop spans 15 amino acids. The junction had 9 bases not matched to a gene; V was cut back by 3 bases and J by 8 bases. From germline, CDR1 is KGHSH and CDR2 LQKENI. CDR3 amino acids: CASSPSATGGDGYTF. The DNA for the CDR3 is TGTGCCAGCTCACCCTCCGCGACAGGGGGCGACGGCTACACCTTC.

This clone was picked up one time. The chain couples TRBV5-1 to TRBJ1-2; weak D call: TRBD1 (6 bases). Germline CDR1 reads SGHRS; CDR2 reads YFSETQ. The V end lost 0 bases, the J end lost 0 bases, and 12 bases lay between the germline ends. The CDR3 is made up of 16 amino acids. Here the CDR3 DNA reads TGCGCCAGCAGCTTGGCTGGGGGCGACCCTAACTATGGCTACACCTTC. Protein: CASSLAGGDPNYGYTF.

The sample holds one count of this clone. The gene calls are TRBV25-1 and TRBJ2-5, with D perhaps matching TRBD2 (6 bases). V lost 3 bases, J lost 7 bases, and 12 bases lay in between. CDR1 and CDR2 (germline): MGHDK, SYGVNS. The CDR3 runs to 13 residues. The CDR3 loop reads CASSDRETATQYF. For the CDR3, the DNA is TGTGCCAGCAGTGACCGGGAGACGGCGACCCAGTACTTC. Full variable domain (remainder filled in from reference TRBV25-1 and TRBJ2-5): EADIYQTPRYLVIGTGKKITLECSQTMGHDKMYWYQQDPGMELHLIHYSYGVNSTEKGDLSSESTVSRIRTEHFPLTLESARPSHTSQYLCASSDRETATQYFGPGTRLLVL.

This clone was found once. The rearrangement joins TRBV15 to TRBJ1-1, with unresolved D. V shed 2 bases and J shed 1 base, with 8 bases lying between them. The CDR3 extends over 14 amino acids. Germline CDR1 is LNHNV and CDR2 is YYDKDF (reference sequence). In DNA form, the CDR3 reads TGTGCCACCAGCAGATTTGGGCGGAACACTGAAGCTTTCTTT. Amino acids: CATSRFGRNTEAFF.

V and J are TRBV4-2 and TRBJ1-3; D is unresolved. This CDR3 is 15 amino acids long. Trimming stripped 0 bases from V and 7 bases from J, with 13 bases between. Looked up from germline, CDR1 is LGHNA and CDR2 is YNFKEQ. The CDR3 reads CASSQDELVTNTIYF. DNA for the CDR3: TGTGCCAGCAGCCAAGACGAGCTGGTTACTAACACCATATATTTT.

The chain carries TRBV11-2 and TRBJ2-7; D possibly corresponds to TRBD1 (6 bases). The CDR3 has 14 amino acids. V was cut by 8 bases and J by 2 bases, with 16 bases left in between. In germline, CDR1 is SGHAT, CDR2 FQNNGV. Here the CDR3 reads CASSGGQQAYEQYF. In DNA, the CDR3 is TGTGCCAGCTCCGGTGGACAGCAGGCCTACGAGCAGTACTTC.

This clone has just a few counts. CDR3: CATSRDQGGQPQHF. The CDR3 DNA follows: TGTGCCACCAGCAGAGATCAGGGTGGTCAGCCCCAGCATTTT. This rearrangement joins TRBV15 to TRBJ1-5, with a tentative D call TRBD1 (5 bases). Per germline, CDR1 LNHNV and CDR2 YYDKDF (reference sequence). Trimming took 0 bases from V and 6 from J, leaving 9 bases between them. The CDR3 contains 14 residues.

This clone was counted a single time. J is TRBJ2-2 and V is TRBV24-1; 10 nucleotides match TRBD1. Trimming took 5 bases from V and 3 from J; bases not matched to a gene: 8. The CDR3 runs to 17 residues. The germline V gene has CDR1 KGHDR and CDR2 SFDVKD. CDR3 in amino acids: CATSVGVGTGDTGELFF. The CDR3 DNA is TGTGCCACCAGTGTCGGTGTGGGGACAGGGGACACCGGGGAGCTGTTTTTT.

This clone was found a few times. This CDR3 is also generated by other DNA sequences in the sample. The gene calls are TRBV18 and TRBJ2-5, with D uncertain. Looked up from germline, CDR1 is KGHSH and CDR2 is LQKENI. There are 11 residues in the CDR3. The V end lost 5 bases, the J end lost 5 bases, and 6 bases lay between the germline ends. CDR3 sequence reads: CASSGGETQYF. CDR3 nucleotide sequence: TGTGCCAGCTCAGGCGGTGAGACCCAGTACTTC.

The chain couples TRBV7-9 to TRBJ2-1, with D possibly being TRBD2 (6 bases). Germline V gene data show CDR1 as SEHNR and CDR2 as FQNEAQ (reference sequence). The CDR3 runs 16 residues. With 1 base removed from V and 3 bases from J, the gap between germline ends came to 13 bases. CDR3 bases: TGTGCCAGCAGCTTAGGGCGGGGTGGAGACTACAATGAGCAGTTCTTC. Its protein is CASSLGRGGDYNEQFF.

The rearrangement links TRBV27 to TRBJ2-5, with 14 bases aligning to TRBD2. This CDR3 has 18 amino acids. The V gene end was trimmed by 5 bases and the J gene end by 4 bases; junction bases not matched to a gene: 12. Germline CDR1 and CDR2: MNHEY and SMNVEV (reference sequence). The CDR3 region is CASSPLHWGLAGVETQYF. CDR3 bases: TGTGCCAGCAGTCCTCTCCATTGGGGACTAGCGGGAGTAGAGACCCAGTACTTC.

This clone was seen more than once but under ten times. The chain has TRBV25-1 and TRBJ2-5; 13 nucleotides align to TRBD2. V lost 8 bases, J lost 5 bases, and 14 bases stayed unmatched. The CDR3 consists of 17 residues. The germline V gene encodes CDR1 MGHDK and CDR2 SYGVNS. The chain's CDR3 is CASSPSGTSGNGETQYF. The CDR3 nucleotides are TGTGCCAGCTCGCCTTCCGGGACTAGCGGGAATGGGGAGACCCAGTACTTC.

V gene TRBV7-2 combines with J gene TRBJ1-1, with a weak D call TRBD1 (5 bases). Germline V CDR1 and CDR2: SGHTA, FQGNSA. The CDR3 contains 13 residues. V was pared by 2 bases and J by 6 bases, with 10 bases between. The CDR3 sequence is CASSLQGNSEAFF. Here the CDR3 DNA reads TGTGCCAGCAGCTTACAGGGAAATTCTGAAGCTTTCTTT.

The V gene is TRBV4-3, the J gene TRBJ2-5, with D possibly TRBD1 on 6 matching bases. In germline, CDR1 is LGHNA, CDR2 YSLEER. The CDR3 is 17 amino acids. The ends were cut back, 0 bases at V and 4 bases at J, with 18 bases in the middle. The CDR3 spells CASSQDPAPRGGETQYF. In DNA, the CDR3 is TGCGCCAGCAGCCAAGACCCAGCTCCCAGAGGGGGAGAGACCCAGTACTTC.

The V gene is TRBV18, the J gene TRBJ2-7, with D perhaps TRBD2 (5 bases). Per germline, CDR1 KGHSH and CDR2 LQKENI. This CDR3 is built from 15 residues. V dropped 6 bases and J dropped 4 bases, with 19 bases sitting between them. The CDR3 spells CASSHLGPEGYEQYF. The CDR3 DNA is TGTGCCAGCTCCCACCTAGGCCCTGAGGGATACGAGCAGTACTTC.

Only one count was recorded for this clone. J is TRBJ2-7 and V is TRBV28; D possibly corresponds to TRBD1 (6 bases). The CDR3 covers 14 residues. With 4 bases removed from V and 1 base from J, the gap between germline ends came to 11 bases. Germline CDR1 MDHEN, CDR2 SYDVKM. CDR3 region: CASSSGQRSYEQYF. CDR3 in DNA: TGTGCCAGCAGTTCCGGACAGAGGTCCTACGAGCAGTACTTC.

This clone was found once. V usage is TRBV2 and J usage is TRBJ1-2; D unresolved. V lost 8 bases, J lost 8 bases, and 18 bases lay in between. CDR1 is SNHLY, CDR2 FYNNEI, per germline. CDR3 length equals 13 residues. The CDR3 DNA follows: TGTGCCAGCGCAGAGGGAGGAGTGAACGGCTACACCTTC. Translated: CASAEGGVNGYTF.

This sequence joins TRBV27 and TRBJ1-2, with unresolved D. Trimming took off 5 bases at V and 8 bases at J, with 18 bases between the two ends. The germline gives CDR1 MNHEY, CDR2 SMNVEV (reference sequence). The CDR3 totals 14 residues. Here the CDR3 reads CASSTWGTPGGYTF. The CDR3 nucleotides are TGTGCCAGCAGTACCTGGGGTACCCCGGGGGGCTACACCTTC.

The V gene is TRBV19, the J gene TRBJ2-6; no clear D gene. Trimming removed 3 bases at V and 4 bases at J, with 13 bases between. CDR1 is LNHDA and CDR2 is SQIVND in the germline V gene (reference sequence). The CDR3 runs 16 residues. The CDR3 DNA sequence: TGTGCCAGTAGTATCCCCGGGTCTGCGGGGGCCAACGTCCTGACTTTC. It encodes CASSIPGSAGANVLTF.

This chain connects TRBV2 to TRBJ1-5; 8 bases are a match to TRBD1. CDR3 length: 15 residues. Germline-derived CDR1 and CDR2 are SNHLY and FYNNEI. Trimming removed 6 bases from V and 2 bases from J; junction bases left unmatched: 6. The CDR3 DNA is TGTGCCAGCAGACCGGACAGGGTGGGCAATCAGCCCCAGCATTTT. This gives the protein CASRPDRVGNQPQHF.